This is a list of T cell receptor beta chains from one sample in a study of T cells in pancreatic ductal adenocarcinoma. TCRdb's copy holds only in-frame clones and misses some; the assay was immunoSEQ multiplex PCR. Of 15,000 to 20,000 clones listed, about nine tenths are singletons. The sample taken for sequencing was PBMCs. The receptor set was obtained from a human donor with pancreatic ductal adenocarcinoma. CDR3s include the opening cysteine and the closing phenylalanine or tryptophan. The order of the fields is CDR3 length, D gene, V gene, clone size, J gene, CDR3 protein, CDR3 DNA. The D gene is left open where the match is weak. A row's size may be missing; if present it is once, few, many or a size class.

13,NA,TRBV7-3,NA,TRBJ1-5,CASSENGQTAQHF,TGTGCCAGCAGCGAAAACGGACAGACGGCCCAGCATTTT
15,TRBD1,TRBV19,NA,TRBJ1-5,CASSIEQTGGQPQHF,TGTGCCAGTAGTATAGAACAGACAGGGGGCCAGCCCCAGCATTTT
15,TRBD1,TRBV27,NA,TRBJ2-2,CASSSGQGTTGELFF,TGTGCCAGCAGTTCCGGACAGGGGACAACCGGGGAGCTGTTTTTT
13,NA,TRBV28,NA,TRBJ1-2,CASSYNFNYGYTF,TGTGCCAGCAGTTACAATTTTAACTATGGCTACACCTTC
15,NA,TRBV4-3,NA,TRBJ1-5,CASSQDFQEGSPQHF,TGCGCCAGCAGCCAAGATTTCCAGGAGGGTTCGCCCCAGCATTTT
13,NA,TRBV2,once,TRBJ1-1,CASSEGEGTEAFF,TGTGCCAGCAGTGAGGGGGAGGGCACTGAAGCTTTCTTT
15,NA,TRBV5-1,few,TRBJ1-6,CASSLGETPNSPLHF,TGCGCCAGCAGCTTGGGAGAGACACCTAATTCACCCCTCCACTTT
14,TRBD2,TRBV7-2,NA,TRBJ2-2,CASSPRLAAGELFF,TGTGCCAGCAGCCCACGACTAGCGGCCGGGGAGCTGTTTTTT
12,NA,TRBV4-2,NA,TRBJ1-1,CASSHWGAAAFF,TGTGCCAGCAGCCATTGGGGAGCAGCTGCTTTCTTT
15,NA,TRBV5-4,NA,TRBJ2-7,CASSQDGGARYEQYF,TGTGCCAGCAGCCAAGACGGCGGGGCGCGGTACGAGCAGTACTTC
17,TRBD1,TRBV5-1,NA,TRBJ1-4,CASSWTGDFATNEKLFF,TGCGCCAGCAGCTGGACAGGGGACTTTGCAACTAATGAAAAACTGTTTTTT
15,NA,TRBV18,NA,TRBJ1-3,CASSPREGVMNTIYF,TGTGCCAGCTCACCACGGGAAGGGGTAATGAACACCATATATTTT
18,TRBD1,TRBV18,NA,TRBJ2-6,CASSLPGQGKAGANVLTF,TGTGCCAGCTCACTTCCGGGACAGGGAAAGGCCGGGGCCAACGTCCTGACTTTC
16,TRBD1,TRBV15,NA,TRBJ2-5,CATSPERDRERETQYF,TGTGCCACCAGCCCAGAAAGGGACAGGGAGCGGGAGACCCAGTACTTC